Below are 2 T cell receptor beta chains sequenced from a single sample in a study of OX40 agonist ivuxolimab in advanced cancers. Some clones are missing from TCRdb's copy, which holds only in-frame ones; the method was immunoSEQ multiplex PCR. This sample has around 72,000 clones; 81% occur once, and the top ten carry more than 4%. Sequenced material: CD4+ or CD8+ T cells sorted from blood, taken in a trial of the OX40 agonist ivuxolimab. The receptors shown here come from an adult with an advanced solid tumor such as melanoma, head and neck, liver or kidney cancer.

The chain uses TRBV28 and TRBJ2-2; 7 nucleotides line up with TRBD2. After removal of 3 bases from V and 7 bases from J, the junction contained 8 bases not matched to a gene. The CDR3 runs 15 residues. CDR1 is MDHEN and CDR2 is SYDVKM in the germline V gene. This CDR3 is CASSFWGRAGGELFF. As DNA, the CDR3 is TGTGCCAGCAGTTTCTGGGGGAGGGCTGGCGGGGAGCTGTTTTTT.

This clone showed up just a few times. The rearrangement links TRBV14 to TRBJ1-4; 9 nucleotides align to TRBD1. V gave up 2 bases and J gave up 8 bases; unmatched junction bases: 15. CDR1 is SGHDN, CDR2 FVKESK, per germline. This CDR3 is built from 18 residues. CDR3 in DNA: TGTGCCAGCAGCCAAAGAAAGGTTGAAGGGACAGGGAACGAAAAACTGTTTTTT. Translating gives CASSQRKVEGTGNEKLFF.